Reported below is one TCR beta chain. The table lists this clonotype with many counts. The antigen it recognizes is unknown. The sample holds no much larger clone one base away, and base qualities are not on file. This entry belongs to a study of T cells in Graves' hyperthyroidism and ophthalmopathy (dated by TCRdb to between 2018 and 2021). About the study as a whole: Peripheral blood was collected at initial diagnosis, before any treatment. A discovery cohort of fewer than 110 patients, about 40 with Graves' ophthalmopathy and about 60 with stable Graves' hyperthyroidism, was used to find distinguishing TCR V-J signatures. Whether ophthalmopathy could be predicted prospectively was tested in an independent validation cohort made up of 18 to 20 hyperthyroidism patients plus 17 patients who later progressed to ophthalmopathy. The 75 to 100 discovery patients were randomly divided into training and test sets at a 7:3 ratio. The study also compared thyroid tissue and blood T-cell repertoires from five or six Graves' hyperthyroidism patients. Following sampling, methimazole starting at 30 mg daily was given to hyperthyroidism patients, and high-dose intravenous methylprednisolone was given to ophthalmopathy patients. TCR Vbeta CDR3 sequencing of 130 to 150 peripheral blood samples (over 40 ophthalmopathy, about 80 hyperthyroidism and around 17 progressor patients) is reported in the paper.

The investigation overall reported the following: Most expanded thyroid clonotypes (frequency above 0.001) were also detected in blood, suggesting blood repertoires may reflect thyroid immune responses. In validation, progression to ophthalmopathy was predicted by the model with about 70% sensitivity and roughly 76% specificity, a median of roughly six months before onset. A 13 V-J signature model separated ophthalmopathy from stable hyperthyroidism, with just over 85% sensitivity and about 81% specificity in cross-validation and 80%/75% in testing. Sample size was not statistically predetermined, and blinding of investigators to group allocation was not performed.

Amplification of TCR beta CDR3 regions was carried out from RNA transcripts. A first-round RT-PCR of the TCR CDR3 used the HTBI primer set with the Qiagen OneStep RT-PCR kit. The libraries were constructed in a second round of multiplex PCR and then size-selected and purified. Sequencing of the libraries was done on an Illumina HiSeq2000 using paired-end 100 bp reads. The authors' pipeline ran thus. Raw data were processed with SOAPnuke, discarding reads with adapters, uncalled bases, mean Phred below 15, or no exact constant-primer or identifier match. High-quality paired reads were merged using COPE v1.2.5, and each unique nucleotide sequence was defined as a clonotype. MiTCR v1.1 was used to align the clonotypes against IMGT TRBV, TRBD and TRBJ reference segments. Analysis was restricted to V-J combinations with a frequency above 0.0001, which covered roughly 99% of repertoires. A TCS score was defined as the ratio between F50 (clonal expansion) and ExV (chaos), using BLOSUM62-based TCRdist between CDR3 peptides within each V-J. Welch's t-statistics and random forest reduced 514 V-J features to roughly 13, which were used in a naive Bayes classifier (R e1071). TCRdb itself trimmed the public reads at Q25 with fastp, ran MiXCR and retained productive beta chains. A single entry per CDR3 protein holds the most common genes and DNA from its merged rows. TCRdb's processing, not the study's, gives the V and J calls here. The sample table contains hundreds of thousands of distinct CDR3 sequences; only one count was recorded for roughly 14% of them. Over 10% of the sample rests with the top ten.

Ophthalmopathy patients had moderately to severely active disease, Clinical Activity Score of at least 3, NOSPECS grade of at least 4, and duration under 3 months. The study excluded patients with uncontrolled infections, other autoimmune diseases, pregnancy or lactation. Diagnoses relied on clinical symptoms, serum thyroxine and TRAb, thyroid ultrasound and orbital computed tomography. Ficoll-Paque density gradient centrifugation was used to isolate PBMCs from about 9.4 ml of fresh peripheral blood. Trizol reagent was used to extract total RNA, and RNA quality was then checked on an Agilent 2100 Bioanalyzer. From the germline V gene, CDR1 is SGDLS and CDR2 is YYNGEE. The CDR3 holds 17 amino acids from the cysteine to the phenylalanine. Just CDR3 DNA is preserved here, 51 bases in frame from base 1. A distance of 13 bases separates the germline ends of V and J, which lose 0 bases and 0 bases respectively.

This sequence was found in a young man with Graves' ophthalmopathy. The sample taken for sequencing was blood. Recombination linked TRBV9 to TRBJ2-1, with a weak D call of TRBD1 (5 bases match). The nucleotides read TGTGCCAGCAGCGTAGAATCAGGGCTGTCCTCCTACAATGAGCAGTTCTTC. Its protein product is CASSVESGLSSYNEQFF.